This TCR beta chain came from a study of human T cells and chemical hapten exposure. TCRdb re-called the RACE reads with MiXCR, one entry per CDR3 protein. This sample has a few hundred thousand distinct CDR3 sequences; roughly 8% occur once, and the top ten carry 1.2%. Trimming removed 5 bases from V and 3 bases from J; junction bases left unmatched: 10. This CDR3 comprises 16 residues. CDR1 is MNHEY, CDR2 SVGAGI, per germline. This clonotype was found a few times. Specified time point: pre-sensitization, week 0. As to treatment: therapeutic diphenylcyclopropenone sensitization with weekly scalp DPC. Source: whole blood, taken in connection with sensitization to the hapten diphenylcyclopropenone (DPC). The chain carries TRBV6-5 and TRBJ1-2; 9 nucleotides line up with TRBD1. This receptor was identified in a man younger than 35 with alopecia areata. Some clones in this sample may be carry-over from other donors' samples. The CDR3 nucleotides read TGTGCCAGCAGTACTACAGGGGGCTCACCTTACTATGGCTACACCTTC. Translation: CASSTTGGSPYYGYTF.